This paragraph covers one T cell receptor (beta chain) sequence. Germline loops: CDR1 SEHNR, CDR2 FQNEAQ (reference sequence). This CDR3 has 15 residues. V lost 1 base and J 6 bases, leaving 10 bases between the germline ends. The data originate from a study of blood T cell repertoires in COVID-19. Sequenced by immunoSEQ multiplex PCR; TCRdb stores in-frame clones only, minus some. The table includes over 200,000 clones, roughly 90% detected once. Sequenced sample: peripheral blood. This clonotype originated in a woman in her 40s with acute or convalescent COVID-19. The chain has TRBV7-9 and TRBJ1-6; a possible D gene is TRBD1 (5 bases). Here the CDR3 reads CASSLVQGGNSPLHF. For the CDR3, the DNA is TGTGCCAGCAGCTTAGTCCAGGGAGGTAATTCACCCCTCCACTTT. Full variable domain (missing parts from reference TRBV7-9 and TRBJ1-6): DTGVSQNPRHKITKRGQNVTFRCDPISEHNRLYWYRQTLGQGPEFLTYFQNEAQLEKSRLLSDRFSAERPKGSFSTLEIQRTEQGDSAMYLCASSLVQGGNSPLHFGNGTRLTVT.